The TCR beta chain under discussion was sequenced for a study of OX40 agonist ivuxolimab in advanced cancers. Germline V gene data show CDR1 as ENHRY and CDR2 as SYGVKD. The CDR3 runs 14 residues. V dropped 0 bases and J dropped 8 bases, with 11 bases sitting between them. Data came from immunoSEQ multiplex PCR; TCRdb stores just in-frame clones and leaves some out. Of approximately 70,000 clones in the sample, around 90% are singletons; the top ten hold approximately 2.1%. This clonotype originated in an adult with an advanced solid tumor such as melanoma, head and neck, liver or kidney cancer. The J gene is TRBJ1-3, the V gene TRBV10-3; D is uncertain. The material was CD4+ or CD8+ T cells sorted from blood, obtained in a trial of the OX40 agonist ivuxolimab. CDR3 nucleotide sequence: TGTGCCATCAGTGAGTCCGCCTTATCAGACACCATATATTTT. This sequence encodes CAISESALSDTIYF.